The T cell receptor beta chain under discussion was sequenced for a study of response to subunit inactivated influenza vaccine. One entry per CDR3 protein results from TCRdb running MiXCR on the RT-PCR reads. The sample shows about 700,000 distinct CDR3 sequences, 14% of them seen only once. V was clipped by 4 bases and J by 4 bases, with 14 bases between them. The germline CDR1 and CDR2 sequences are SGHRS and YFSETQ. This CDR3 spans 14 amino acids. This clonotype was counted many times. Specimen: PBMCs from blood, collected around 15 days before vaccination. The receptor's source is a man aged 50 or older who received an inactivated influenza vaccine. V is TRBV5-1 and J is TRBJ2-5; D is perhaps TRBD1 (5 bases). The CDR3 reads CASSPWQGSETQYF. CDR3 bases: TGCGCCAGCAGCCCTTGGCAGGGTTCAGAGACCCAGTACTTC.